The table lists the clone carrying this T cell receptor beta chain with a few counts. Its target is not known. The sample belongs to a study of beta chain features in type 1 diabetes. The overall study: The number of sorted cells examined across all samples was fewer than 110,000,000.

Trimming left V 4 bases short and J 9 bases short, with 9 bases between. The CDR3 totals 11 residues. Germline V gene data show CDR1 as MGHDK and CDR2 as SYGVNS. Points from the study as a whole: Sequencing from cDNA could over-represent high-TCR-expressing cells. Patients' naive, central memory and regulatory TCRB repertoires appeared more alike than those of healthy donors.

The authors reverse transcribed all of the isolated RNA, so sequencing captured expressed TCRB transcripts. Profiled with immunoSEQ multiplex PCR; TCRdb holds only in-frame clones, not every one. The sample consists of 860,000 or so clones, about a sixth of them appearing once. This receptor was obtained from a woman younger than 35 in good health. The chain couples TRBV25-1 to TRBJ1-1; TRBD1 might be the D (6 bases). Source material: naive CD4+ T cells from blood. CDR3 loop: CASSAQGKAFF. CDR3 bases: TGTGCCAGCAGTGCACAGGGAAAAGCTTTCTTT. Supplemented by reference TRBV25-1 and TRBJ1-1, the full variable domain reads EADIYQTPRYLVIGTGKKITLECSQTMGHDKMYWYQQDPGMELHLIHYSYGVNSTEKGDLSSESTVSRIRTEHFPLTLESARPSHTSQYLCASSAQGKAFFGQGTRLTVV.